The clone carrying this T cell receptor beta chain was observed once. Its antigen is currently unknown. This specimen belongs to a study of T cell responses to AZD1222 COVID-19 vaccine. Findings and limits, study-wide: Donor demographics were predominantly white British with a female majority; clonal diversity may be underestimated.

Sequencing used immunoSEQ multiplex PCR; TCRdb keeps in-frame clones, though not all of them. Here the sample spans 150,000 or so clones, roughly nine tenths being singletons. The CDR3 sequence is 13 residues long. V lost 6 bases, J lost 1 base, and 9 bases lay in between. Sequencing used peripheral blood, obtained on day 0 of AZD1222 vaccination. The sequence was obtained from an adult in good health. V is TRBV12-3 or TRBV12-4 and J is TRBJ1-1; no clear D gene. The chain's CDR3 is CASSPQWNTEAFF. CDR3 DNA: TGTGCCAGCAGCCCACAGTGGAACACTGAAGCTTTCTTT.